This TCR beta chain was identified in a study of patients and donors after allogeneic stem cell transplantation (dated by TCRdb to the early 2020s). Preparation of the library involved RT-PCR. The sequencing machine was a NextSeq 550. Through fastp at Q25 and MiXCR, TCRdb rebuilt clones from the public reads, retaining in-frame beta chains. Under each unique CDR3 protein, matching rows form one entry showing the most common genes and DNA. The sample table shows roughly 200,000 distinct CDR3 sequences, and around 41% are seen once. The ten largest clones represent approximately 10% of the sample. Note on this clonotype: The clone's antigen remains unknown. No quality values exist for individual bases; no much larger clone is one base distant.

The V and J ends are trimmed by 4 bases and 0 bases, leaving 9 bases between them. Inclusive of the bounding cysteine and phenylalanine, the CDR3 is 14 residues long. The DNA shown is the 42-base CDR3, in frame from base 1. CDR1 and CDR2, looked up from the germline V gene, are SGHTA and FQGNSA. This receptor chain uses TRBV7-2 and TRBJ1-1; matching of 6 bases hints at TRBD1 as the D gene. The sample comprised blood, either unsorted or a sorted T cell fraction (not recorded which). The origin of this receptor is a human donor who was either an allogeneic HSCT recipient or a stem cell or donor lymphocyte infusion donor (not recorded which). It is not recorded whose cells these are; they may come from a transplant donor. This receptor has the CDR3 CASSSRGLNTEAFF. The bases are TGTGCCAGCAGCTCCAGGGGATTGAACACTGAAGCTTTCTTT.